The sequence of this T cell receptor beta chain was determined in a study of Ad26.COV2.S vaccination and SARS-CoV-2 variants (dated by TCRdb to 2020 to 2022). About the full investigation: Donors in the vaccine arm were drawn from COV1001, a phase I-IIa trial of Ad26.COV2.S in healthy adults that was multicentre, randomized, double-blind and placebo-controlled. Dosing of Ad26.COV2.S was intramuscular, at either 5x10^10 or 1x10^11 viral particles, delivered as one shot or as two shots spaced 56 days apart. The specificity and breadth of SARS-CoV-2-reactive T cell receptors after Ad26.COV2.S vaccination were assessed by TCRbeta repertoire sequencing. A total of roughly 32 samples were included in the TCR-sequenced set, comprising about 20 Ad26.COV2.S vaccine recipients, 5 placebo recipients and 8 SARS-CoV-2 convalescent individuals. Participants in the trial were split at random into five groups of five each, receiving low-dose or high-dose Ad26.COV2.S once or twice, or else placebo on both occasions. Blinding of investigators to trial group allocation was maintained during experiments and outcome assessment.

Findings and caveats that apply to the study as a whole: Spike-specific TCR breadth was higher in Ad26.COV2.S recipients than in placebo recipients (P = 0.0014). Non-spike TCR breadth was comparable between vaccine and placebo recipients, consistent with the vaccine containing only spike. The study lacked the statistical power to compare responses across vaccine doses or regimens. The authors noted that total T cell responses may have been underestimated by the TCR breadth and depth analyses. After vaccination, spike-specific CD8+ and CD4+ T cell responses were reported to show substantial breadth.

The immunoSEQ Assay was used to sequence TCRbeta CDR3 regions. After extraction, genomic DNA underwent amplification by bias-controlled multiplex PCR, followed by high-throughput sequencing. Concerning the study's data processing: Collapsing and filtering of sequences were performed to quantify the absolute abundance of each unique TCRbeta CDR3 region. Usable DNA was measured by amplifying reference genes present in all nucleated cells, and TCRbeta template counts were normalized to that usable DNA to estimate T cell fraction. Repertoire TCRs were annotated as SARS-CoV-2-specific when V gene, CDR3 amino acid sequence and J gene were exactly matched to a known reactive TCR set. The reference SARS-CoV-2 TCR set was obtained from MIRA and was filtered for enrichment in COVID-19-positive ImmuneCODE repertoires, whereby public or cross-reactive TCRs were removed. Using the MIRA antigens, annotated TCRs were further analysed by specific ORF or by position within an ORF. Breadth was defined as annotated unique rearrangements over total unique productive rearrangements; depth was the summed frequency of those rearrangements. Two-sided Wilcoxon rank-sum tests were applied when comparing TCR breadth between groups. Imported from immuneACCESS, the table was reduced by TCRdb to in-frame sequences with V and J called. These copies leave out some clones; in studies compared against another copy, an unresolved V gene accounts for under half, and the cause of the remainder is not known. Clonal size and the V and J genes are those of that table, whereas D and trimming came from the DNA. The sample yields 200,000 to 300,000 clones; around nine tenths were counted once. The ten largest clones represent just under 3% of the sample.

Comment on this clone: Its antigen is still unknown. The sample holds no much larger clone one base away, and base qualities are not on file.

The germline V end is reduced by 6 bases and the J end by 4 bases; junction bases left unmatched: 7. The CDR3, from cysteine to phenylalanine, totals 15 residues. The CDR3 DNA has 45 bases and is translated from base 1. CDR1 SGHRS and CDR2 YFSETQ were looked up in the germline V gene. What this sample's treatment or condition label stands for: about 20 received Ad26.COV2.S at low or high dose, single or two shots; about 5 received placebo; per-sample allocation not given. Repertoires of vaccine and placebo recipients were sequenced from samples collected on day 63 after the first injection. In Cohort 1b, roughly 26 adults aged 18-55 years were enrolled at a single site in Boston, USA, between 29 July and 7 August 2020. Ad26.COV2.S was a replication-incompetent adenovirus type 26 vector that expressed a prefusion-stabilized SARS-CoV-2 spike protein derived from the original Wuhan strain.

The sequence was collected from a person between 18 and 65 years old who received the Ad26.COV2.S COVID-19 vaccine or a placebo. The sequence is built from TRBV5-1 and TRBJ1-2; 12 central nucleotides agree with TRBD1. The material sequenced was peripheral blood, taken in a trial of Ad26.COV2.S vaccine versus placebo. For the CDR3, the sequence is CASNLGTGGGYGYTF. The nucleotide sequence reads as follows: TGCGCCAGCAACTTAGGGACAGGGGGCGGCTATGGCTACACCTTC. The full variable domain, completed from the reference TRBV5-1 and TRBJ1-2 proteins outside the CDR3, reads KAGVTQTPRYLIKTRGQQVTLSCSPISGHRSVSWYQQTPGQGLQFLFEYFSETQRNKGNFPGRFSGRQFSNSRSEMNVSTLELGDSALYLCASNLGTGGGYGYTFGSGTRLTVV.